The source of this T cell receptor (beta chain) is a study of T cells expressing NK-cell markers. Looking at the study overall: Each TCR beta repertoire originated in sorted T cells that were CD3+CD56+NKG2C+, CD3+CD56+NKG2C- or CD3+CD56-NKG2C+. Serological testing identified seven of the eight sequenced donors as HCMV-seropositive and one as seronegative.

General study results and limits: The leading position in the CD3+CD56-NKG2C+ fraction of four donors also went to these clonotypes. In a group of about six donors, dominant NKG2C+ clonotypes represented about 1.0-8% of CD8+ T cells.

A word on this clonotype: Its antigen is as yet unknown.

TCRdb re-called the 5' RACE reads and catalogs CDR3 proteins one per entry, DNA excluded. The sample table sets out about 550,000 distinct CDR3 sequences. The germline gives CDR1 SGHDT, CDR2 YYEEEE. CDR3 length: 15 residues. This clonotype was obtained from a man aged 18 to 29 in good health. Sequenced input: blood T cells: a sorted CD56 or NKG2C T cell subset, CD4+ or CD8+ T cells, or bulk PBMC T cells (not recorded which). This rearrangement joins TRBV5-6 to TRBJ1-2. CDR3 loop: CASSDRLQAYYGYTF.